This entry describes one T cell receptor (beta chain). Its antigen is unknown. No quality values exist for individual bases; no much larger clone is one base distant. The cysteine opens and the phenylalanine closes a CDR3 of 14 amino acids. The DNA shown is the 42-base CDR3, in frame from base 1. From the germline V gene (reference sequence), CDR1 is SGHNT and CDR2 is YYREEE. V and J lose 4 bases and 2 bases, and a span of 12 bases separates them. This record belongs to a study of neoadjuvant anti-PD-1 for oral cavity cancer (dated by TCRdb to the early 2020s). In the study overall: Before curative-intent surgical resection, most patients were given three to four biweekly doses of nivolumab at 3 mg/kg. Under RECIST 1.1, patients with complete response, partial response or stable disease were classed as responders, and patients with progression were classed as non-responders. Patients who did not progress were given a fourth nivolumab dose at about day 43 and had definitive surgical resection on days 50-56. The parent correlative cohort included roughly 12 patients, with an approximately 34% response rate.

Overall study results and their limits: Higher pretreatment blood Treg/Th17 ratios correlated with higher pretreatment blood TCRbeta clonality and lower post-treatment tumor TCRbeta clonality. Only three patients per response group were included in the TCR analyses, and larger cohorts for validation were called for by the authors. After neoadjuvant nivolumab, significantly higher T cell clonality (Gini index) was found within PBMCs in non-responders than in responders.

For deep sequencing, PBMC libraries mostly used about 500 ng of input genomic DNA, with six replicates for each sample. TCRbeta libraries were prepared with the immunoSEQ hsTCRbeta kit according to the manufacturer's instructions. The completed libraries were mixed into a single pool at 3 nM, then sequenced with an Illumina NovaSeq 6000 S4 flow cell. The study's own analysis went as follows. The immunoSEQ Analyzer handled quality control and preprocessing of the raw data. The analysis was limited to productive rearrangements, and each clonotype was defined by a unique CDR3 amino acid sequence. Repertoire clonality was estimated as the Gini-Simpson index, which was computed with the R package tcR. Gini indices were compared with Student's t test, and associations with tumor size change were assessed by Pearson correlation. Entries here come from immuneACCESS through TCRdb and include only in-frame sequences with V and J called. Some clones fail to appear in such tables; in the studies checked, an unresolved V gene covers under half of the shortfall, and the cause of the remainder is unknown. That table gives V, J and clone size, and the DNA gave D and trimming. The sample table holds 9,000 to 10,000 clones, of which almost 65% were seen once. Around 4% of the sample comes from the top ten.

Reading the label with the study, this specimen's time point is: after neoadjuvant nivolumab, at surgical resection. Patients had been newly diagnosed with stage II-IVA oral cavity squamous cell carcinoma, and no prior systemic or radiation treatment had been given to the patients. The cohort was composed of patients with HPV-negative, locally advanced oral cavity squamous cell carcinoma. No culture maintenance or expansion was done, as the peripheral blood mononuclear cells went straight to analysis. Samples came from a longitudinal correlative study of a single-arm phase II trial of neoadjuvant nivolumab in oral cavity squamous cell carcinoma. Genomic DNA-based TCRbeta sequencing was performed on subject-matched pre- and post-treatment PBMCs and tumors from three responders and three non-responders. Peripheral blood mononuclear cells were collected once before nivolumab treatment and again after treatment, at the time of surgery. The Maxwell RSC DNA from Cells kit was used to extract genomic DNA from PBMCs.

Specimen: PBMCs, collected after nivolumab (anti-PD-1) treatment. The sequence links TRBV5-4 to TRBJ1-2; no confident D gene assignment can be made. This clonotype originated in a person aged 40 to 85 with oral cavity squamous cell carcinoma. The DNA reads as follows: TGTGCCAGCAGCCCCGGAGCAGGAAACTATGGCTACACCTTC. Its protein product is CASSPGAGNYGYTF.